What follows are 9 T cell receptor beta chains derived from one specimen sequenced in a study of blood T cell repertoires in COVID-19. The data were produced by immunoSEQ multiplex PCR, yet TCRdb's version contains in-frame clones alone and is incomplete. The sample includes some 150,000 clones, 80% to 90% of them seen just once. Specimen: peripheral blood. These receptors came from a woman aged 35 to 49 with acute or convalescent COVID-19.

V is TRBV5-4 and J is TRBJ2-1; TRBD2 agrees at 11 bases. CDR1 and CDR2 (germline): SGHNT, YYREEE (reference sequence). Losses at the gene ends were 1 base for V and 9 bases for J; bases not matched to a gene: 9. CDR3 length: 16 amino acids. The CDR3 region is CASSLLSGGARSEQFF. DNA for the CDR3: TGTGCCAGCAGCTTGCTTAGCGGGGGGGCGAGAAGTGAGCAGTTCTTC.

The J gene is TRBJ2-6, the V gene TRBV29-1, with D possibly matching TRBD1 (5 bases). This CDR3 is 15 amino acids long. The germline V gene encodes CDR1 SQVTM and CDR2 ANQGSEA. V was clipped by 6 bases and J by 0 bases, with 12 bases between them. CDR3 nucleotide sequence: TGCAGCGTAGAACAGGTTAGCTCTGGGGCCAACGTCCTGACTTTC. It is translated as CSVEQVSSGANVLTF.

CDR3 sequence (DNA): TGCGCCAGCAGTCCTCAGTCCAGGGGCAATAATTCACCCCTCCACTTT. This translates into CASSPQSRGNNSPLHF. The chain uses TRBV4-1 and TRBJ1-6; the D gene is possibly TRBD1 (6 bases). The germline V gene has CDR1 MGHRA and CDR2 YSYEKL. The CDR3 is made up of 16 amino acids. V was clipped by 6 bases and J by 5 bases, with 17 bases between them.

V is TRBV19 and J is TRBJ1-1; D gene ambiguous. This CDR3 region has 13 residues. V was pared by 3 bases and J by 1 base, with 6 bases between. CDR1 and CDR2 from the germline V gene are LNHDA and SQIVND (reference sequence). This CDR3 reads CASSIGGNTEAFF. The CDR3 DNA reads as TGTGCCAGTAGTATCGGAGGGAACACTGAAGCTTTCTTT.

This chain joins TRBV10-3 and TRBJ2-2; perhaps TRBD1 as D (5 bases). V lost 7 bases, J lost 0 bases, and 9 bases lay in between. The CDR3 is 14 residues long. CDR1 and CDR2 (germline): ENHRY, SYGVKD. The CDR3 is CAIKDNPNTGELFF. CDR3 bases: TGTGCCATCAAGGACAACCCGAACACCGGGGAGCTGTTTTTT.

The chain links TRBV9 to TRBJ1-6, with D possibly matching TRBD1 (5 bases). Germline-derived CDR1 and CDR2 are SGDLS and YYNGEE. Between the trimmed V and J ends, which lost 1 base and 3 bases, there was a span of 8 bases. The CDR3 extends over 15 amino acids. CDR3 in amino acids: CASSVQGRYNSPLHF. In nucleotides, the CDR3 is TGTGCCAGCAGCGTACAGGGTCGCTATAATTCACCCCTCCACTTT.

The chain couples TRBV5-1 to TRBJ2-3; a possible D gene is TRBD2 (6 bases). The CDR3 has 15 amino acids. The V end lost 4 bases, the J end lost 5 bases, and 17 bases lay between the germline ends. CDR1 SGHRS and CDR2 YFSETQ come from the germline V gene. The CDR3 nucleotides read TGCGCCAGCAGCGTGGGACCCGGGGAGGTAGATACGCAGTATTTT. It is translated as CASSVGPGEVDTQYF.

The gene calls are TRBV19 and TRBJ1-5; tentative D call: TRBD1 (5 bases). This CDR3 comprises 16 residues. V gave up 10 bases and J gave up 1 base, with 20 bases separating them. The germline V gene has CDR1 LNHDA and CDR2 SQIVND (reference sequence). The CDR3 sequence is CATRPGELGSNQPQHF. The CDR3 nucleotides read TGTGCCACCCGACCGGGGGAATTAGGGAGCAATCAGCCCCAGCATTTT.

The chain combines TRBV9 with TRBJ1-6; 9 nucleotides match TRBD1. This CDR3 comprises 15 residues. Germline CDR1 is SGDLS and CDR2 is YYNGEE. Trimming took 5 bases from V and 9 from J; bases not matched to a gene: 9. The CDR3 loop reads CASSLQGASGSPLHF. The CDR3 bases are TGTGCCAGCAGTTTACAGGGGGCTAGTGGTTCACCCCTCCACTTT.